Below are 27 T cell receptor beta chains sequenced from a single sample in a study of blood T cell repertoires in COVID-19. Generated by immunoSEQ multiplex PCR, the TCRdb table keeps only in-frame clones and is missing some. This sample has 150,000 to 200,000 clones, with approximately 79% found just once. Sequences were obtained from peripheral blood. These receptors were taken from a man aged 50 to 59 who had recovered from COVID-19.

This rearrangement joins TRBV5-1 to TRBJ2-3; 7 nucleotides agree with TRBD2. The CDR3 spans 14 residues. The V segment lost 7 bases and the J segment 0 bases; nucleotides outside the gene matches: 5. Looked up from germline, CDR1 is SGHRS and CDR2 is YFSETQ. The CDR3 DNA reads TGCGCCAGCTGGGAGGGTTTTAGCACAGATACGCAGTATTTT. Translating gives CASWEGFSTDTQYF.

The chain carries TRBV7-9 and TRBJ1-1, with 8 bases matching TRBD1. After removal of 5 bases from V and 4 bases from J, the junction contained 6 bases not matched to a gene. Germline V lookup: CDR1 SEHNR, CDR2 FQNEAQ (reference sequence). The CDR3 contains 14 residues. In DNA, the CDR3 is TGTGCCAGCAGCAGAGGACAGGGCGGCACTGAAGCTTTCTTT. Encoded protein: CASSRGQGGTEAFF.

This chain joins TRBV19 and TRBJ2-1; D is perhaps TRBD2 (5 bases). Germline assignment: CDR1 LNHDA and CDR2 SQIVND (reference sequence). Trimming shortened V by 7 bases and J by 4 bases, and 5 bases separated the two germline ends. There are 11 residues in the CDR3. The DNA for the CDR3 is TGTGCCAGTAAGCGGTACAATGAGCAGTTCTTC. Protein sequence: CASKRYNEQFF.

The chain is built from TRBV7-6 and TRBJ2-5; 9 bases line up with TRBD2. The V segment lost 5 bases and the J segment 5 bases; nucleotides outside the gene matches: 15. The CDR3 has 17 residues. CDR1 and CDR2 (germline): SGHVS, FNYEAQ. The CDR3 region has the DNA TGTGCCAGCAGCCGATATCAGCTAGCGGGAAGGGGGGAGACCCAGTACTTC. Encoded protein: CASSRYQLAGRGETQYF.

The rearrangement joins TRBV3-1 (or the pseudogene TRBV3-2) to TRBJ1-1; D not certain. This CDR3 comprises 14 residues. Between the trimmed V and J ends, which lost 1 base and 1 base, there was a span of 7 bases. The germline gives CDR1 LGHDT, CDR2 YNNKEL (reference sequence). The CDR3 is CASSQVGANTEAFF. In nucleotides, the CDR3 is TGTGCCAGCAGCCAAGTAGGAGCGAACACTGAAGCTTTCTTT.

The chain uses TRBV29-1 and TRBJ1-6; 7 bases fit TRBD1. CDR3 length: 14 amino acids. Trimming removed 6 bases from V and 3 bases from J; junction bases left unmatched: 5. Germline CDR1 and CDR2: SQVTM and ANQGSEA. The CDR3 DNA sequence: TGCAGCGTGAGGGACAGAGACTATAATTCACCCCTCCACTTT. It specifies CSVRDRDYNSPLHF.

The chain employs TRBV6-2 or TRBV6-3 and TRBJ1-4; 9 nucleotides agree with TRBD1. Germline V CDR1 and CDR2: MNHEY, SVGEGT. This CDR3 spans 15 amino acids. The V and J ends lost 0 bases and 6 bases, in that order; junction bases with no gene match: 2. CDR3 in amino acids: CASSYSGTGYEKLFF. In nucleotides, the CDR3 is TGTGCCAGCAGTTACTCCGGGACAGGGTATGAAAAACTGTTTTTT.

J is TRBJ1-1 and V is TRBV19; 9 bases align to TRBD1. Germline V lookup: CDR1 LNHDA, CDR2 SQIVND (reference sequence). V gave up 7 bases and J gave up 2 bases; unmatched junction bases: 5. The CDR3 is made up of 14 amino acids. The CDR3 loop reads CASTLGQGNTEAFF. The CDR3 DNA sequence: TGTGCCAGTACCCTGGGACAGGGTAACACTGAAGCTTTCTTT.

This clone was found a few times. The chain uses TRBV7-9 and TRBJ2-2; 12 bases fit TRBD2. The CDR3 is 17 amino acids. CDR1 and CDR2 from the germline V gene are SEHNR and FQNEAQ (reference sequence). With V trimmed by 7 bases and J by 4 bases, 10 bases remained unmatched. The CDR3 reads CASTIRLAGESTGELFF. For the CDR3, the DNA is TGTGCCAGCACCATCCGACTAGCGGGAGAATCCACCGGGGAGCTGTTTTTT.

This clone was detected only once. The genes are TRBV6-2 or TRBV6-3 and TRBJ2-3, with D tentatively TRBD2 (5 bases). Germline V lookup: CDR1 MNHEY, CDR2 SVGEGT. The CDR3 has 14 amino acids. V was cut by 4 bases and J by 1 base, with 9 bases left in between. As DNA, the CDR3 is TGTGCCAGCAGTTCCCGGACTCGCACAGATACGCAGTATTTT. Translating it yields CASSSRTRTDTQYF.

This clone was seen many times. V gene TRBV7-2 combines with J gene TRBJ2-2; D is perhaps TRBD1 (6 bases). In germline, CDR1 is SGHTA, CDR2 FQGNSA. The CDR3 is made up of 15 amino acids. Trimming cost V 5 bases and J 4 bases, with 14 bases left between them. This CDR3 reads CASSPGHVGTGELFF. CDR3 coding DNA: TGTGCCAGCAGCCCGGGACACGTGGGCACCGGGGAGCTGTTTTTT.

CDR3 in amino acids: CASSLGPDRGQSPLHF. The CDR3 DNA reads TGTGCCAGCAGCTTAGGCCCCGACAGGGGGCAGTCACCCCTCCACTTT. The V call is TRBV13, the J call TRBJ1-6; 10 bases are a match to TRBD1. The V gene's germline CDR1 is PRHDT and CDR2 FYEKMQ (reference sequence). The CDR3 sequence is 16 residues long. The junction had 6 bases not matched to a gene; V was cut back by 0 bases and J by 10 bases.

V usage is TRBV6-5 and J usage is TRBJ2-7, with D possibly being TRBD1 (6 bases). Germline CDR1 is MNHEY and CDR2 is SVGAGI. The CDR3 is made up of 15 amino acids. Trimming removed 5 bases from V and 2 bases from J, with 16 bases in between. CDR3 residues: CASSTGFSMPYEQYF. CDR3 DNA sequence: TGTGCCAGCAGTACAGGGTTTAGTATGCCCTACGAGCAGTACTTC.

This chain joins TRBV7-2 and TRBJ1-1; no reliable D call. This CDR3 contains 13 residues. V was shortened by 6 bases and J by 1 base, with 9 bases between the two germline ends. The germline gives CDR1 SGHTA, CDR2 FQGNSA. The CDR3 DNA is TGTGCCAGCAGTAGCCGGAGGAACACTGAAGCTTTCTTT. It encodes CASSSRRNTEAFF.

This chain uses TRBV7-2 with TRBJ2-2, with TRBD2 matching 9 bases. Germline-derived CDR1 and CDR2 are SGHTA and FQGNSA. The CDR3 sequence is 16 residues long. Trimming at V came to 7 bases and at J to 4 bases, leaving 10 bases not matched to a gene. CDR3 sequence reads: CASTSATSGFTGELFF. CDR3 in DNA: TGTGCCAGCACCTCGGCGACTAGCGGCTTCACCGGGGAGCTGTTTTTT.

The chain combines TRBV27 with TRBJ2-1, with TRBD1 identical over 7 bases. CDR3 length: 15 amino acids. Trimming took 4 bases from V and 5 from J; bases not matched to a gene: 8. Germline loops: CDR1 MNHEY, CDR2 SMNVEV (reference sequence). This chain's CDR3 is CASSSGPQGHNEQFF. The CDR3 nucleotides read TGTGCCAGCAGTTCCGGCCCACAGGGGCACAATGAGCAGTTCTTC.

The chain combines TRBV11-3 with TRBJ2-2, with 14 positions matching TRBD2. The CDR3 has 13 residues. Germline V gene data show CDR1 as SGHNT and CDR2 as YENEEA. The V segment lost 6 bases and the J segment 12 bases; nucleotides outside the gene matches: 3. The CDR3 sequence is CASRRTSGGKLFF. DNA for the CDR3: TGTGCCAGCAGAAGGACTAGCGGGGGGAAGCTGTTTTTT.

This chain links TRBV27 with TRBJ2-3, with D unclear. Germline V gives CDR1 MNHEY, CDR2 SMNVEV (reference sequence). CDR3 length: 14 residues. V was trimmed by 3 bases and J by 1 base, leaving 8 bases between them. The DNA for the CDR3 is TGTGCCAGCAGTTTGTACGGAGGCACAGATACGCAGTATTTT. Its protein is CASSLYGGTDTQYF.

The V call is TRBV6-1, the J call TRBJ2-1; 8 positions match TRBD2. The CDR3 consists of 16 residues. Germline V gene lookup returns CDR1 MNHNS and CDR2 SASEGT. With 2 bases clipped from V and 2 bases from J, the junction kept 5 bases outside the gene matches. CDR3 sequence reads: CASSEYVAGTYNEQFF. CDR3 nucleotides: TGTGCCAGCAGTGAATACGTAGCGGGAACCTACAATGAGCAGTTCTTC.

The V and J genes are TRBV19 and TRBJ1-2; 10 nucleotides align to TRBD1. This CDR3 contains 15 residues. In germline, CDR1 is LNHDA, CDR2 SQIVND (reference sequence). V was clipped by 6 bases and J by 5 bases; unmatched bases: 9. Written as DNA, the CDR3 is TGTGCCAGTAGCAGCTCCGGGACAGGGGTTTATGGCTACACCTTC. Translating it yields CASSSSGTGVYGYTF.

This chain uses TRBV21-1 with TRBJ2-5; the table's D call TRBD2 went unverified against the DNA. TRBV21-1 is noted as a pseudogene. This CDR3 region has 19 residues. The CDR3 nucleotides read TGTGCCAGCAGCAAACCCCCAGCGGGAGTGTATGGATCGAGGGAGACCCAGTACTTC. This codes for CASSKPPAGVYGSRETQYF.

This clone was counted ten times or more. The rearrangement uses TRBV19 and TRBJ2-7; D unresolved. Germline V gene sequence: CDR1 LNHDA, CDR2 SQIVND (reference sequence). CDR3 length equals 14 residues. With 1 base removed from V and 2 bases from J, the gap between germline ends came to 9 bases. DNA for the CDR3: TGTGCCAGTAGTATAGGGGCCATACCCTACGAGCAGTACTTC. Translating it yields CASSIGAIPYEQYF.

The table lists this clone with a few counts. In nucleotides, the CDR3 is TGTGCCACCGCCCCGCGGGGCCTGTTCCAAGAGACCCAGTACTTC. Protein sequence: CATAPRGLFQETQYF. V gene TRBV24-1 combines with J gene TRBJ2-5, with D perhaps matching TRBD2 (6 bases). This CDR3 comprises 15 residues. The germline V gene encodes CDR1 KGHDR and CDR2 SFDVKD. With 9 bases removed from V and 1 base from J, the gap between germline ends came to 17 bases.

This clone has only one observation. The rearrangement joins TRBV2 to TRBJ2-3; TRBD1 might be the D (5 bases). The germline gives CDR1 SNHLY, CDR2 FYNNEI. Between the trimmed V and J ends, which lost 8 bases and 6 bases, there was a span of 15 bases. This CDR3 region has 13 residues. Here the CDR3 DNA reads TGTGCCAGCTCGCAGGGAATCCCGGATACGCAGTATTTT. This encodes CASSQGIPDTQYF.

V gene TRBV19 combines with J gene TRBJ1-5; D is unresolved. The CDR3 runs 13 residues. Germline V lookup: CDR1 LNHDA, CDR2 SQIVND (reference sequence). The ends were cut back, 5 bases at V and 1 base at J, with 6 bases in the middle. The CDR3 protein is CASSLGSNQPQHF. The CDR3 DNA follows: TGTGCCAGTAGTCTGGGCAGCAATCAGCCCCAGCATTTT. Supplemented by reference TRBV19 and TRBJ1-5, the full variable domain reads DGGITQSPKYLFRKEGQNVTLSCEQNLNHDAMYWYRQDPGQGLRLIYYSQIVNDFQKGDIAEGYSVSREKKESFPLTVTSAQKNPTAFYLCASSLGSNQPQHFGDGTRLSIL.

The chain recombines TRBV5-8 with TRBJ2-5; TRBD1 aligns across 7 bases. The CDR3 is 16 residues long. The V and J ends lost 3 bases and 5 bases, in that order; junction bases with no gene match: 13. Germline-derived CDR1 and CDR2 are SGHTS and YDEGEE. The CDR3 bases are TGTGCCAGCAGCTCCCCGATACAGGGGCCGAGGGAGACCCAGTACTTC. This encodes CASSSPIQGPRETQYF.

This clone was seen a handful of times. V is TRBV3-1 (or the pseudogene TRBV3-2) and J is TRBJ1-1; the D gene is possibly TRBD1 (5 bases). Per the germline V gene, CDR1 is LGHDT and CDR2 is YNNKEL (reference sequence). The CDR3 runs 14 residues. The V and J ends lost 5 bases and 2 bases respectively, with 12 bases between them. CDR3 sequence reads: CASSFGGGNTEAFF. As DNA, the CDR3 is TGTGCCAGCAGCTTCGGGGGAGGTAACACTGAAGCTTTCTTT.